The 7 T cell receptor beta chains in this list originate from one sample, sequenced in a study of graft-versus-host responses after intestinal transplantation. Data came from immunoSEQ multiplex PCR; TCRdb stores just in-frame clones and leaves some out. The sample has about 47,000 clones, 85% to 95% seen once. Sequencing was performed on PBMCs, taken roughly 760 days after a first intestinal transplant, on the day of a second. The receptors come from a human patient who received an intestinal transplant, so some T cells may come from the graft donor.

The chain has TRBV5-1 and TRBJ1-1, with a possible D match to TRBD1 (5 bases). There are 15 residues in the CDR3. The V end lost 1 base, the J end lost 4 bases, and 14 bases lay between the germline ends. The V gene's germline CDR1 is SGHRS and CDR2 YFSETQ. The CDR3 here is CASSLWGRASTEAFF. The CDR3 nucleotides read TGCGCCAGCAGCTTGTGGGGGAGGGCGAGCACTGAAGCTTTCTTT.

This chain links TRBV18 with TRBJ2-1, with a possible D match to TRBD2 (6 bases). CDR1 is KGHSH, CDR2 LQKENI, per germline. Trimming stripped 3 bases from V and 4 bases from J, with 19 bases between. The CDR3 contains 17 residues. CDR3 in amino acids: CASSPTLSGARYNEQFF. Here the CDR3 DNA reads TGTGCCAGCTCACCTACCCTCTCGGGAGCAAGATACAATGAGCAGTTCTTC.

This clone was seen a handful of times. The chain has TRBV18 and TRBJ1-3; D is perhaps TRBD1 (6 bases). This CDR3 contains 14 residues. Germline V gene data show CDR1 as KGHSH and CDR2 as LQKENI. V shed 3 bases and J shed 4 bases, with 10 bases lying between them. The CDR3 loop is CASSPDSRGNTIYF. CDR3 coding DNA: TGTGCCAGCTCACCGGACAGCCGGGGAAACACCATATATTTT.

This clone has just a few counts. The chain is built from TRBV7-9 and TRBJ1-4; D perhaps matches TRBD1 (5 bases). V was trimmed by 3 bases and J by 8 bases, leaving 13 bases between them. The CDR3 loop spans 14 amino acids. Germline V CDR1 and CDR2: SEHNR, FQNEAQ (reference sequence). CDR3 protein: CASSLGPPYEKLFF. The CDR3 DNA reads TGTGCCAGCAGCTTGGGGCCACCCTACGAAAAACTGTTTTTT.

V gene TRBV5-1 combines with J gene TRBJ1-6; D is undetermined. CDR3 length: 13 residues. Germline-derived CDR1 and CDR2 are SGHRS and YFSETQ. Trimming removed 2 bases from V and 8 bases from J, with 8 bases in between. This CDR3 reads CASSFSSDSPLHF. In DNA form, the CDR3 reads TGCGCCAGCAGCTTTAGTTCGGATTCACCCCTCCACTTT. The full variable domain, in which reference TRBV5-1 and TRBJ1-6 provide the parts outside the CDR3, is KAGVTQTPRYLIKTRGQQVTLSCSPISGHRSVSWYQQTPGQGLQFLFEYFSETQRNKGNFPGRFSGRQFSNSRSEMNVSTLELGDSALYLCASSFSSDSPLHFGNGTRLTVT.

The V and J genes are TRBV19 and TRBJ1-5; possible D gene TRBD1, 5 bases. V gave up 5 bases and J gave up 0 bases, with 14 bases separating them. The germline CDR1 and CDR2 sequences are LNHDA and SQIVND (reference sequence). The CDR3 has 16 amino acids. The DNA for the CDR3 is TGTGCCAGTAGTGCCCTGGCAGGGTTTAGCAATCAGCCCCAGCATTTT. It encodes CASSALAGFSNQPQHF.

This clone was found once. The chain recombines TRBV5-4 with TRBJ1-3; the D is unclear. The CDR3 consists of 15 residues. CDR1 is SGHNT, CDR2 YYREEE, per germline (reference sequence). V lost 2 bases and J 0 bases, leaving 9 bases between the germline ends. CDR3 residues: CASSLGKPSGNTIYF. CDR3 nucleotide sequence: TGTGCCAGCAGCTTAGGGAAACCCTCTGGAAACACCATATATTTT.